The following is a TCR beta chain sequence with its context. This specimen belongs to a study of T cell responses to AZD1222 COVID-19 vaccine. Some clones are missing from TCRdb's copy, which holds only in-frame ones; the method was immunoSEQ multiplex PCR. The sample includes around 140,000 clones, over 90% seen only once; the top ten take about 5%. Germline CDR1 is MRHNA and CDR2 is SNTAGT. The CDR3 covers 13 residues. J was trimmed by 5 bases and V by 6 bases; bases with no gene match: 2. The source is an adult in good health. The chain combines TRBV6-4 with TRBJ1-2, with TRBD1 matching over 11 bases. The sample here was peripheral blood, taken on day 0 of AZD1222 vaccination. The DNA for the CDR3 is TGTGCCAGCAGCCGGGACAGGGGGTATGGCTACACCTTC. Translation: CASSRDRGYGYTF.